This record covers a single TCR beta chain. Its antigen remains unidentified. The germline V and J ends were trimmed by 3 bases and 2 bases, with 11 bases remaining between them. The CDR3 sequence is 15 residues long. Germline V gene lookup returns CDR1 MDHEN and CDR2 SYDVKM. The repertoire was sequenced with immunoSEQ multiplex PCR; TCRdb's copy has only in-frame clones and lacks some. The sample holds around 1.6 million clones, 98% seen once. The data belong to a study of shared clonotypes between healthy human individuals. CD4+ cells yielded CD45RA+ naive and CD45RA-negative memory subsets. Regarding the study as a whole: Among donors, sharing of clonotypes was expected to be affected by sequencing depth. What naive subsets generally showed was a larger estimated richness than memory subsets showed. In contrast to clonotypes shared by all four donors, non-shared clonotypes had lower generation probabilities.

The receptor comes from a man aged 25-45 years in good health. Sequenced sample: naive CD4+ T cells sorted from blood. Subset reported: CD45RA+ positively selected. The rearrangement links TRBV28 to TRBJ1-3; D possibly corresponds to TRBD1 (5 bases). The CDR3 is CASSFGDRTGNTIYF. CDR3 coding DNA: TGTGCCAGCAGTTTCGGTGACAGAACTGGAAACACCATATATTTT.